The source of this T cell receptor (beta chain) is a study of regulatory dendritic cells for organ transplantation. Notes on the study in general: Between individuals, the alloreactive memory CD8+ T cell pool differed considerably.

Repertoires were generated with immunoSEQ multiplex PCR, while TCRdb's copy carries only in-frame clones and drops some. The sample carries over 10,000 clones, roughly 91% recorded once. Allogeneic regulatory or mature dendritic cells were co-cultured for 5 days with CFSE-labeled sorted T cells at 1:10. Concerning this clone: Its antigen is unknown. A read error may account for a junction end that differs from germline.

The CDR3 totals 14 residues. Germline V gives CDR1 SSHAT, CDR2 FNYEAQ (reference sequence). This TCR derives from a human donor in good health. Material: naive CD8+ T cells from blood cultured with regulatory dendritic cells. The subset here: CD45RA+ naive T cells. This chain joins TRBV7-7 and TRBJ2-7; a weak D match, TRBD1 (5 bases). CDR3 sequence (DNA): TGTGCTAGCAGCTTAGGGGTGATGGGGTTCGAGCAGTACTTC. Its translation is CASSLGVMGFEQYF. The full variable domain, rest sourced from reference TRBV7-7 and TRBJ2-7, is GAGVSQSPRYKVTKRGQDVTLRCDPISSHATLYWYQQALGQGPEFLTYFNYEAQPDKSGLPSDRFSAERPEGSISTLTIQRTEQRDSAMYRCASSLGVMGFEQYFGPGTRLTVT.